This T cell receptor (beta chain) was found in a study of spatial heterogeneity in lung cancer. Study-level information: After resection, follow-up PBMC samples were sequenced when available, at a median of about 2 years later.

The CDR3 has 14 amino acids. V lost 2 bases and J 4 bases, leaving 11 bases between the germline ends. Germline lookup yields CDR1 MDHEN and CDR2 SYDVKM. Time point described: blood at routine non-recurrence follow-up after resection. TCRs were sequenced from unsorted whole RNA of tumor, nontumor lung or PBMC. One entry per CDR3 protein, called by TCRdb with MiXCR from the 5' RACE reads. The sample consists of 110,000 or so distinct CDR3 sequences, under 14% of them appearing once. The table lists this clonotype with a few counts. The J gene is TRBJ1-1, the V gene TRBV28, with D uncertain. This sequence originates from a female donor with early-stage non-small cell lung cancer. The sample was PBMCs, taken at follow-up. The CDR3 DNA is TGTGCCAGCAGTTTAGGTGTTACGATCACTGAAGCTTTCTTT. This gives the protein CASSLGVTITEAFF.